The entry below gives a single T cell receptor (beta chain) sequence along with its context. Its antigen is unidentified. This entry comes from a study of cytomegalovirus exposure and HLA in healthy donors. PCR used 60 Vbeta primers and 13 Jbeta primers. Libraries were prepared by immunoSEQ multiplex PCR; TCRdb keeps only in-frame clonotypes and omits some of them. The sample lists more than 95,000 clones, approximately 80% occurring once. Looked up from germline, CDR1 is SGHVS and CDR2 is FNYEAQ. V was clipped by 0 bases and J by 3 bases; unmatched bases: 10. The CDR3 is made up of 17 amino acids. Study-level results: Segments of the TCR beta V type were, in most cases, productive about 87% or about 30% of the time in an earlier analysis.

Sequencing used PBMCs. The V and J genes are TRBV7-6 and TRBJ1-2, with TRBD1 identical over 7 bases. This sequence originates from a man aged 25 to 40 in good health and CMV-seropositive. For the CDR3, the DNA is TGTGCCAGCAGCTTAGCGCGAGTAGGGGGCCTCGACTATGGCTACACCTTC. Protein product: CASSLARVGGLDYGYTF.